The 30 T cell receptor beta chains below come from one sample, sequenced in a study of T cells after yellow fever vaccination. Via MiXCR, TCRdb re-called the 5' RACE reads, giving one row per CDR3 protein. The sample has 300,000 to 400,000 distinct CDR3 sequences, 8.5% to 9% seen once. Sequencing was performed on PBMCs, taken on the day of the first yellow fever vaccination. The receptors were sampled from a man aged 18 to 35 who received the YFV17D yellow fever vaccine.

The chain employs TRBV25-1 and TRBJ1-4, with D possibly being TRBD1 (5 bases). Looked up from germline, CDR1 is MGHDK and CDR2 is SYGVNS. The ends were cut back, 1 base at V and 8 bases at J, with 11 bases in the middle. This CDR3 has 14 amino acids. As DNA, the CDR3 is TGTGCCAGCAGTGAATCTGTAGGGGTAGAAAAACTGTTTTTT. Its translation is CASSESVGVEKLFF.

The table lists this clonotype with a few counts. This rearrangement joins TRBV2 to TRBJ1-5, with D perhaps TRBD1 (5 bases). The germline gives CDR1 SNHLY, CDR2 FYNNEI. This CDR3 has 14 amino acids. The V gene lost 0 bases and the J gene lost 11 bases, with 14 bases spanning the gap. This chain's CDR3 is CASSEALGPGAQHF. The CDR3 DNA sequence: TGTGCCAGCAGTGAAGCCCTGGGACCCGGGGCCCAGCATTTT.

The chain is built from TRBV20-1 and TRBJ1-2, with 7 bases aligning to TRBD1. The trim removed 6 bases at V and 8 bases at J, leaving 6 bases unmatched. Germline assignment: CDR1 DFQATT and CDR2 SNEGSKA (reference sequence). The CDR3 totals 11 residues. CDR3 DNA: TGCAGTGCCGGGACAGCTAGCGGCTACACCTTC. Its translation: CSAGTASGYTF.

The chain combines TRBV5-1 with TRBJ1-2; D gene unclear. Germline assignment: CDR1 SGHRS and CDR2 YFSETQ. This CDR3 contains 12 residues. Trimming stripped 5 bases from V and 5 bases from J, with 10 bases between. The CDR3, as DNA: TGCGCCAGCAGGGACGATGGGTATGGCTACACCTTC. Translation: CASRDDGYGYTF.

This clonotype was detected many times. The chain uses TRBV27 and TRBJ2-1; no firm D call. The V and J ends lost 6 bases and 6 bases respectively, with 18 bases between them. Germline V CDR1 and CDR2: MNHEY, SMNVEV (reference sequence). This CDR3 spans 15 amino acids. The CDR3 loop is CASSTRFLWGNEQFF. The CDR3 DNA reads as TGTGCCAGCAGCACCCGATTCCTCTGGGGCAATGAGCAGTTCTTC.

J is TRBJ1-6 and V is TRBV9, with a tentative D call TRBD1 (6 bases). Germline CDR1 is SGDLS and CDR2 is YYNGEE. The germline V and J ends were trimmed by 0 bases and 10 bases, with 17 bases remaining between them. The CDR3 runs to 16 residues. CDR3 coding DNA: TGTGCCAGCAGCGTAGGTACAGGGTTTAGGGACTCACCCCTCCACTTT. Translation: CASSVGTGFRDSPLHF.

The chain uses TRBV5-4 and TRBJ1-2; the match to TRBD1 covers 7 bases. Unmatched junction bases numbered 3, after V lost 1 base and J lost 0 bases. CDR3 length: 15 amino acids. Germline CDR1 reads SGHNT; CDR2 reads YYREEE (reference sequence). This CDR3 is CASSLPTGTNYGYTF. In DNA, the CDR3 is TGTGCCAGCAGCTTGCCGACAGGGACTAACTATGGCTACACCTTC.

This clonotype has only a few counts. This sequence joins TRBV5-4 and TRBJ2-3; 7 positions agree with TRBD2. CDR3 length: 14 residues. V was pared by 2 bases and J by 3 bases, with 3 bases of the junction left unmatched. Germline V CDR1 and CDR2: SGHNT, YYREEE (reference sequence). CDR3 in DNA: TGTGCCAGCAGCTTCCCCGGGAGGACAGATACGCAGTATTTT. Its protein is CASSFPGRTDTQYF. The variable domain in full, with the rest retrieved from reference TRBV5-4 and TRBJ2-3, is ETGVTQSPTHLIKTRGQQVTLRCSSQSGHNTVSWYQQALGQGPQFIFQYYREEENGRGNFPPRFSGLQFPNYSSELNVNALELDDSALYLCASSFPGRTDTQYFGPGTRLTVL.

This clonotype was seen ten or more times. This chain uses TRBV18 with TRBJ2-3; possibly TRBD2 for D (6 bases). Germline V gene sequence: CDR1 KGHSH, CDR2 LQKENI. CDR3 length: 15 amino acids. Trimming stripped 5 bases from V and 0 bases from J, with 12 bases between. The CDR3 bases are TGTGCCAGCTCAATCCTCGCGGGAAGCACAGATACGCAGTATTTT. Translation: CASSILAGSTDTQYF.

The rearrangement uses TRBV6-5 and TRBJ1-5, with D unclear. Trimming left V 2 bases short and J 0 bases short, with 8 bases between. Germline CDR1 is MNHEY and CDR2 is SVGAGI. The CDR3 loop spans 15 amino acids. The CDR3 DNA follows: TGTGCCAGCAGTTACGACGGGAATAGCAATCAGCCCCAGCATTTT. As protein: CASSYDGNSNQPQHF.

The V call is TRBV7-9, the J call TRBJ1-2; no definite D call. The CDR3 is made up of 15 amino acids. The germline gives CDR1 SEHNR, CDR2 FQNEAQ (reference sequence). V lost 10 bases and J lost 2, with 20 bases in between. In DNA, the CDR3 is TGTGCCACCGACCTACGTCCGGGAGGGAACTATGGCTACACCTTC. Residues: CATDLRPGGNYGYTF.

This chain uses TRBV5-1 with TRBJ2-5, with 10 bases matching TRBD1. CDR3 length: 15 amino acids. J was trimmed by 5 bases and V by 4 bases; bases with no gene match: 8. The germline V gene encodes CDR1 SGHRS and CDR2 YFSETQ. The CDR3 region is CASSVGQGPAETQYF. CDR3 coding DNA: TGCGCCAGCAGCGTGGGACAGGGGCCAGCGGAGACCCAGTACTTC.

The chain recombines TRBV27 with TRBJ2-3; unclear D gene. CDR3 length: 14 amino acids. With 5 bases removed from V and 1 base from J, the gap between germline ends came to 10 bases. Germline V gene lookup returns CDR1 MNHEY and CDR2 SMNVEV (reference sequence). The CDR3 bases are TGTGCCAGCAGTATAAGGGTCCGCACAGATACGCAGTATTTT. Its protein product is CASSIRVRTDTQYF.

This clonotype was seen more than once but under ten times. The chain has TRBV30 and TRBJ2-7; 7 positions match TRBD1. V dropped 3 bases and J dropped 2; count of bases not matched to a gene: 4. The germline V gene encodes CDR1 GTSNPN and CDR2 SVGIG (reference sequence). The CDR3 sequence is 13 residues long. CDR3 in amino acids: CAWRATGTYEQYF. As DNA, the CDR3 is TGTGCCTGGAGGGCGACAGGGACCTACGAGCAGTACTTC.

With respect to this clonotype: One junction end does not reproduce the germline sequence, and a read error may be involved. The genes are TRBV6-1 and TRBJ1-5; a weak D match, TRBD1 (5 bases). CDR3 length equals 13 residues. CDR1 is MNHNS and CDR2 is SASEGT in the germline V gene. CDR3 region: CASRGGYNQPRHF. CDR3 in DNA: TGTGCCAGCAGGGGGGGTTACAATCAGCCCCGGCATTTT.

The gene calls are TRBV5-4 and TRBJ2-2, with D hard to call. Looked up from germline, CDR1 is SGHNT and CDR2 is YYREEE (reference sequence). V lost 1 base and J 3 bases, leaving 13 bases between the germline ends. This CDR3 is built from 16 residues. The CDR3 loop is CASSLSSPLHTGELFF. CDR3 sequence (DNA): TGTGCCAGCAGCTTGTCGTCACCCCTTCACACCGGGGAGCTGTTTTTT. The full variable domain, rest sourced from reference TRBV5-4 and TRBJ2-2, is ETGVTQSPTHLIKTRGQQVTLRCSSQSGHNTVSWYQQALGQGPQFIFQYYREEENGRGNFPPRFSGLQFPNYSSELNVNALELDDSALYLCASSLSSPLHTGELFFGEGSRLTVL.

This clonotype was detected only a few times. The chain uses TRBV7-2 and TRBJ1-5; D is uncertain. The length of the CDR3 is 15 residues. Looked up from germline, CDR1 is SGHTA and CDR2 is FQGNSA. V was pared by 0 bases and J by 4 bases, with 10 bases between. The CDR3 reads CASSLASGRNQPQHF. Here the CDR3 DNA reads TGTGCCAGCAGCTTAGCTTCGGGTAGGAATCAGCCCCAGCATTTT.

This clonotype was seen a handful of times. The J gene is TRBJ1-1, the V gene TRBV5-1; D gene ambiguous. This CDR3 spans 13 amino acids. Germline values: CDR1 SGHRS, CDR2 YFSETQ. V gave up 4 bases and J gave up 8 bases, with 15 bases separating them. The CDR3, as DNA: TGCGCCAGCAGCCCTTTGACTAACCGGGAAGCTTTCTTT. Its translation is CASSPLTNREAFF.

This clonotype was detected a few times. V gene TRBV7-3 combines with J gene TRBJ2-7; TRBD2 matches 7 bases. The V and J ends lost 5 bases and 0 bases, in that order; junction bases with no gene match: 7. Per germline, CDR1 SGHTA and CDR2 FQGTGA. CDR3 length equals 15 residues. CDR3 nucleotide sequence: TGTGCCAGCAGCCCGACGCGGGGGAGCTCCTACGAGCAGTACTTC. It translates to CASSPTRGSSYEQYF.

At least ten counts were recorded for this clonotype. V usage is TRBV10-3 and J usage is TRBJ2-7; TRBD1 is a possible D gene (5 bases). The CDR3 length is 16 residues. Germline values: CDR1 ENHRY, CDR2 SYGVKD. V lost 2 bases and J 0 bases, leaving 14 bases between the germline ends. The CDR3 sequence is CAISETGDRGSYEQYV. In DNA, the CDR3 is TGTGCCATCAGTGAGACAGGAGACAGAGGCTCCTACGAGCAGTACGTC.

The CDR3 here is CASSVHPESHEQYF. CDR3 nucleotides: TGTGCCAGCAGCGTCCACCCAGAGTCCCACGAGCAGTACTTC. The chain couples TRBV6-1 to TRBJ2-7; D not resolved. V was trimmed by 6 bases and J by 5 bases, leaving 17 bases between them. Per germline, CDR1 MNHNS and CDR2 SASEGT. This CDR3 region has 14 residues.

This clonotype was observed a few times. This chain connects TRBV7-2 to TRBJ1-4; D is ambiguous. Trimming took 0 bases from V and 8 from J, leaving 10 bases between them. The CDR3 spans 14 residues. CDR1 is SGHTA, CDR2 FQGNSA, per germline. The CDR3 protein is CASSLAPTAEKLFF. Here the CDR3 DNA reads TGTGCCAGCAGCTTAGCCCCGACCGCAGAAAAACTGTTTTTT.

This rearrangement joins TRBV4-3 to TRBJ2-4; possibly TRBD1 or TRBD2 for D (5 bases each). This CDR3 comprises 13 residues. Germline loops: CDR1 LGHNA, CDR2 YSLEER. V shed 4 bases and J shed 9 bases, with 13 bases lying between them. The CDR3 region has the DNA TGCGCCAGCAGCCCCGAATGGGGGTTCATTCAGTACTTC. This codes for CASSPEWGFIQYF.

J is TRBJ2-2 and V is TRBV6-2 or TRBV6-3; 11 bases map to TRBD2. Germline values: CDR1 MNHEY, CDR2 SVGEGT. The CDR3 covers 16 residues. Trimming at V came to 4 bases and at J to 3 bases, leaving 4 bases not matched to a gene. The CDR3 bases are TGTGCCAGCAGTTTAGCGGGGGGGCTCGACACCGGGGAGCTGTTTTTT. Its protein is CASSLAGGLDTGELFF.

This clonotype has only a few counts. V gene TRBV19 combines with J gene TRBJ2-3; unclear D gene. Germline-derived CDR1 and CDR2 are LNHDA and SQIVND (reference sequence). Trimming took off 3 bases at V and 5 bases at J, with 21 bases between the two ends. The CDR3 sequence is 17 residues long. The CDR3 here is CASSIDRSGSPGDTQYF. The CDR3 DNA follows: TGTGCCAGTAGTATCGATCGGTCGGGCAGTCCTGGAGATACGCAGTATTTT.

This clonotype turned up a few times. The chain combines TRBV6-2 or TRBV6-3 with TRBJ1-5, with TRBD1 matching 7 bases. Germline V gene data show CDR1 as MNHEY and CDR2 as SVGEGT. The CDR3 has 15 amino acids. V trimming: 6 bases; J trimming: 2 bases; junction bases outside the gene matches: 7. The CDR3 region has the DNA TGTGCCAGCAGGCCCAGGGGGTATGGCAATCAGCCCCAGCATTTT. Translation gives CASRPRGYGNQPQHF.

The chain carries TRBV28 and TRBJ2-2; D remains unclear. Germline V CDR1 and CDR2: MDHEN, SYDVKM. CDR3 size: 15 residues. V dropped 6 bases and J dropped 3 bases, with 14 bases sitting between them. DNA of the CDR3: TGTGCCAGCAGCATCCTCAGTTGGTACACCGGGGAGCTGTTTTTT. Its protein is CASSILSWYTGELFF.

The chain couples TRBV7-3 to TRBJ2-2; a possible D gene is TRBD1 (5 bases). The CDR3 consists of 14 residues. Germline assignment: CDR1 SGHTA and CDR2 FQGTGA. The V end lost 5 bases, the J end lost 3 bases, and 10 bases lay between the germline ends. The CDR3 spells CASSRSRDTGELFF. For the CDR3, the DNA is TGTGCCAGCAGCCGTAGCAGGGACACCGGGGAGCTGTTTTTT.

This clonotype was observed many times. J is TRBJ1-2 and V is TRBV7-9; D is undetermined. Germline CDR1 is SEHNR and CDR2 is FQNEAQ (reference sequence). The CDR3 consists of 13 residues. V was cut by 2 bases and J by 3 bases, with 7 bases left in between. Here the CDR3 DNA reads TGTGCCAGCAGCTTAAGGGATTACTATGGCTACACCTTC. Translated: CASSLRDYYGYTF.

In its sample, this clonotype was seen a few times. One base away lies a much larger clone, so this may be a sequencing read error. The CDR3 sequence is CASSSGQAADTQYF. Written as DNA, the CDR3 is TGTGCCAGCAGCTCCGGACAGGCTGCAGATACGCAGTATTTT. V and J are TRBV5-8 and TRBJ2-3; 7 nucleotides line up with TRBD1. The CDR3 has 14 amino acids. The trim removed 3 bases at V and 4 bases at J, leaving 5 bases unmatched. CDR1 and CDR2 (germline): SGHTS, YDEGEE.